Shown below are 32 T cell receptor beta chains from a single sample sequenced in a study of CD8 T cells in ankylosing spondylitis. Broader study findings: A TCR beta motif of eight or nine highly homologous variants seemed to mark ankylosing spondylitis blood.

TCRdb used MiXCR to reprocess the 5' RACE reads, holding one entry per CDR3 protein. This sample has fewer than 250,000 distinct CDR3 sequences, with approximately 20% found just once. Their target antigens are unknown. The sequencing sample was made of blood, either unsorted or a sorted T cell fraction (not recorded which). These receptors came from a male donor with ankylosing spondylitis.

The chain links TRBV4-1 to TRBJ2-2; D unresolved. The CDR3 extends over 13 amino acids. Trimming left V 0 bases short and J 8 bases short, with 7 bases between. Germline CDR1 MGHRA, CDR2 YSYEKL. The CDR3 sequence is CASSQDSVGELFF. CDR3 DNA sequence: TGCGCCAGCAGCCAAGATTCCGTGGGGGAGCTGTTTTTT.

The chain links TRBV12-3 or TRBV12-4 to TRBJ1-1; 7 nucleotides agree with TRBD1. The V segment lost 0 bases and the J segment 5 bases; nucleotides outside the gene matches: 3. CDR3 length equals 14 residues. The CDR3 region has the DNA TGTGCCAGCAGTTTAGCACAGGGGTGGACTGAAGCTTTCTTT. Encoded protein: CASSLAQGWTEAFF.

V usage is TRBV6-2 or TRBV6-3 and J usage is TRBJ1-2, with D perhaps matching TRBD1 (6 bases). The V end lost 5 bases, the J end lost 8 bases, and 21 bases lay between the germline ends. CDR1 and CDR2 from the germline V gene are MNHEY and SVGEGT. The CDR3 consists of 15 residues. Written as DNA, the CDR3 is TGTGCCAGCAGTGACCCCCTGACAGGCCTGCGGGGCTACACCTTC. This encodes CASSDPLTGLRGYTF.

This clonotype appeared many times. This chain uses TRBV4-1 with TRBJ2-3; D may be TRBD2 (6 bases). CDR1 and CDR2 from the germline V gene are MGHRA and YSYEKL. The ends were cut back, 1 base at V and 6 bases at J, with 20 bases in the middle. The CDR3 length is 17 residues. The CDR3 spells CASSQVEAGGHRDTQYF. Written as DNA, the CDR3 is TGCGCCAGCAGCCAAGTCGAGGCCGGGGGTCACAGGGATACGCAGTATTTT.

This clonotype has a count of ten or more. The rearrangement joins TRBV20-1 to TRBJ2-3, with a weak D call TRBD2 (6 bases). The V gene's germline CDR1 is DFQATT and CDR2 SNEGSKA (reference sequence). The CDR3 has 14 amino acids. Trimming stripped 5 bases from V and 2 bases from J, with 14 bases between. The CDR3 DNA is TGCAGTGCTGACTTTGGCGGGACCACAGATACGCAGTATTTT. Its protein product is CSADFGGTTDTQYF.

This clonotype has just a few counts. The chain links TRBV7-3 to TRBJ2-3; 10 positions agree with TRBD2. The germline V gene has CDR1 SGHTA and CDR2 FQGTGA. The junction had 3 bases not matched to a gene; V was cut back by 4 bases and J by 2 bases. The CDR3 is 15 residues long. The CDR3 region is CASSSSGGDTDTQYF. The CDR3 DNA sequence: TGTGCCAGCAGCTCTAGCGGGGGAGACACAGATACGCAGTATTTT.

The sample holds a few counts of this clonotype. CDR3 sequence: CASSQDRAAKNIQYF. The CDR3, as DNA: TGCGCCAGCAGCCAAGACAGGGCTGCCAAAAACATTCAGTACTTC. This chain connects TRBV4-3 to TRBJ2-4; D might be TRBD1 (5 bases). V shed 0 bases and J shed 1 base, with 7 bases lying between them. CDR1 and CDR2 (germline): LGHNA, YSLEER. The CDR3 loop spans 15 amino acids.

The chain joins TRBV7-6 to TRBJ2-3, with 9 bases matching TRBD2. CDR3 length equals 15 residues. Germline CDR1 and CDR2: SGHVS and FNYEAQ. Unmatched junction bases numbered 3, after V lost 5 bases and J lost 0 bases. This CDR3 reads CASSISGGSTDTQYF. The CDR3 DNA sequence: TGTGCCAGCAGCATTAGCGGGGGAAGCACAGATACGCAGTATTTT.

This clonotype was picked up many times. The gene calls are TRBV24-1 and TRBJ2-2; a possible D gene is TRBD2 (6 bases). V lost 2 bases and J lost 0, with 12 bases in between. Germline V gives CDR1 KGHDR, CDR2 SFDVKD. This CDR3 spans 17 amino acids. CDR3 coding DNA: TGTGCCACCAGTGATTCAACGGGACTGGCGAACACCGGGGAGCTGTTTTTT. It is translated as CATSDSTGLANTGELFF.

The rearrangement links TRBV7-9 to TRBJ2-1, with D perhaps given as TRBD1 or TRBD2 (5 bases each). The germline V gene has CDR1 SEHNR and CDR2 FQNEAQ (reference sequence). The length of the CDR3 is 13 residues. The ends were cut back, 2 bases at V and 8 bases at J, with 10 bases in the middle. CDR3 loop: CASSLRGVDEQFF. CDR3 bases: TGTGCCAGCAGCTTACGGGGCGTTGATGAGCAGTTCTTC.

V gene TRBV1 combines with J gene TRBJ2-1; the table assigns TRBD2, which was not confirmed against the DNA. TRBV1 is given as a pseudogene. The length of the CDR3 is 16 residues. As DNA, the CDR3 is TGCACCAGCAGCCCTACTAGTTCCCCCTCCTACAATGAGCAGTTCTTC. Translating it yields CTSSPTSSPSYNEQFF.

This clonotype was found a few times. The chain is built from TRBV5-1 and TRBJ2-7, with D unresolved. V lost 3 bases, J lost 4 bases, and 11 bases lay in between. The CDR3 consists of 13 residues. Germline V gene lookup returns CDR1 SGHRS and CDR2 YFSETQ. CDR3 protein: CASSWTGPYEQYF. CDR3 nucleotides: TGCGCCAGCAGCTGGACGGGTCCTTACGAGCAGTACTTC.

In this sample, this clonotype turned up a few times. The CDR3 spells CSVEDGTGGTNYGYTF. The CDR3 bases are TGCAGCGTTGAAGATGGGACAGGGGGTACAAACTATGGCTACACCTTC. This chain joins TRBV29-1 and TRBJ1-2; 11 nucleotides agree with TRBD1. The CDR3 consists of 16 residues. J was trimmed by 2 bases and V by 0 bases; bases with no gene match: 5. CDR1 and CDR2 from the germline V gene are SQVTM and ANQGSEA. The whole variable domain, filled in from reference TRBV29-1 and TRBJ1-2, reads SAVISQKPSRDICQRGTSLTIQCQVDSQVTMMFWYRQQPGQSLTLIATANQGSEATYESGFVIDKFPISRPNLTFSTLTVSNMSPEDSSIYLCSVEDGTGGTNYGYTFGSGTRLTVV.

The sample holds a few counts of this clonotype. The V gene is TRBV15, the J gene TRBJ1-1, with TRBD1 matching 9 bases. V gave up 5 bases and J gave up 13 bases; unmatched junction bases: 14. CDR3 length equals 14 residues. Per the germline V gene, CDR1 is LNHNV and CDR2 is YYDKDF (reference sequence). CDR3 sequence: CATSQERGTGKVFF. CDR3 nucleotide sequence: TGTGCCACCAGCCAAGAGAGGGGGACAGGGAAGGTTTTCTTT. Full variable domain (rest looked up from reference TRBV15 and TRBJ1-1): DAMVIQNPRYQVTQFGKPVTLSCSQTLNHNVMYWYQQKSSQAPKLLFHYYDKDFNNEADTPDNFQSRRPNTSFCFLDIRSPGLGDTAMYLCATSQERGTGKVFFGQGTRLTVV.

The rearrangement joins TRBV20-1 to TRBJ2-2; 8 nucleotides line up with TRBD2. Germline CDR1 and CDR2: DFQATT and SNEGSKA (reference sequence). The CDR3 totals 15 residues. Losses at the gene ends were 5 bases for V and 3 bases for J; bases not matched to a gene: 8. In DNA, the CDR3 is TGCAGTGCTTCAATAGCGGGGACCGACACCGGGGAGCTGTTTTTT. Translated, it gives CSASIAGTDTGELFF.

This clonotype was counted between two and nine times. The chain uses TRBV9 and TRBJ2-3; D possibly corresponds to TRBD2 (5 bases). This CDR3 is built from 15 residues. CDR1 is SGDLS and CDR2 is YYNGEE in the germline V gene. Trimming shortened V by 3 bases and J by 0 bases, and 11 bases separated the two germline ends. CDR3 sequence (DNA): TGTGCCAGCAGCGACAGAGGGTACAGCACAGATACGCAGTATTTT. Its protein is CASSDRGYSTDTQYF.

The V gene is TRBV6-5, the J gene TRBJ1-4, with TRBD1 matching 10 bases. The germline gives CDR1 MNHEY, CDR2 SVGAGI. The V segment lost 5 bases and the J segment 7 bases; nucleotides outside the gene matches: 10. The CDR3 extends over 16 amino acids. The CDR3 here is CASSHGRGQGFEKLFF. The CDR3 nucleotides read TGTGCCAGCAGTCACGGGCGGGGACAGGGGTTTGAAAAACTGTTTTTT.

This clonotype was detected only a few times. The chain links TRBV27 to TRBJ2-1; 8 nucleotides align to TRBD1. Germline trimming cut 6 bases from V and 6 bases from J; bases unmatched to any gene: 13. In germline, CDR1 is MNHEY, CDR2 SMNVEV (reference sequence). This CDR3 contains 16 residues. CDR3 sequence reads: CASRNPRDRIFNEQFF. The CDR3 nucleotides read TGTGCCAGCAGAAACCCCCGGGACAGGATTTTCAATGAGCAGTTCTTC.

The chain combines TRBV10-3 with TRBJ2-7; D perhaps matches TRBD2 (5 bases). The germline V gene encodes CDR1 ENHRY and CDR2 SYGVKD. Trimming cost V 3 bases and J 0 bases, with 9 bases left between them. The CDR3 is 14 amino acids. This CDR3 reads CAISDPGISYEQYF. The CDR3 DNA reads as TGTGCCATCAGTGACCCCGGGATCTCCTACGAGCAGTACTTC.

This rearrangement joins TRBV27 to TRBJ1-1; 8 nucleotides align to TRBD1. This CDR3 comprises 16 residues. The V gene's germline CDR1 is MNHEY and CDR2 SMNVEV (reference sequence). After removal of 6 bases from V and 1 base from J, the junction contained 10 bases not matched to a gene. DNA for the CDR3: TGTGCCAGCAGATCGACGGCAGGGGGCCAGAACACTGAAGCTTTCTTT. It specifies CASRSTAGGQNTEAFF.

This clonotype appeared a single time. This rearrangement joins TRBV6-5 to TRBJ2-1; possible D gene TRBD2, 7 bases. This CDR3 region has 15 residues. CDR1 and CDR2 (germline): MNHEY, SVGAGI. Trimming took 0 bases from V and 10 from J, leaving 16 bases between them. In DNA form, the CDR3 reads TGTGCCAGCAGTTACTCTGGACTTAAGGGGGGGGAGCAGTTCTTC. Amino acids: CASSYSGLKGGEQFF.

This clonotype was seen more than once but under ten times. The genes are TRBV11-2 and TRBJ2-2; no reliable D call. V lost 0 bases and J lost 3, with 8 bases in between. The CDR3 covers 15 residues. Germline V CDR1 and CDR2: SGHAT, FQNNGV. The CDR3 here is CASSLEADDTGELFF. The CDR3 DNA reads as TGTGCCAGCAGCTTAGAGGCAGATGACACCGGGGAGCTGTTTTTT. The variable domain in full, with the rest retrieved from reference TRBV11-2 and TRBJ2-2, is EAGVAQSPRYKIIEKRQSVAFWCNPISGHATLYWYQQILGQGPKLLIQFQNNGVVDDSQLPKDRFSAERLKGVDSTLKIQPAKLEDSAVYLCASSLEADDTGELFFGEGSRLTVL.

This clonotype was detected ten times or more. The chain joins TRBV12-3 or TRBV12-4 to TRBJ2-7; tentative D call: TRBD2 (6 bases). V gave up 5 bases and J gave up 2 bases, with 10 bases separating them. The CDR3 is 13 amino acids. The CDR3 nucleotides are TGTGCCAGCAGTCCAGGCGGGGCCTACGAGCAGTACTTC. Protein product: CASSPGGAYEQYF.

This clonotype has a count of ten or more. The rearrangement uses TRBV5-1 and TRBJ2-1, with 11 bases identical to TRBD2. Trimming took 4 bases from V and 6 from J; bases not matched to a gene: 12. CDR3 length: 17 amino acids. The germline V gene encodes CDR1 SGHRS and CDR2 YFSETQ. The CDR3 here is CASSAVLAGGKANEQFF. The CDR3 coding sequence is TGCGCCAGCAGCGCTGTTTTAGCGGGAGGGAAGGCCAATGAGCAGTTCTTC.

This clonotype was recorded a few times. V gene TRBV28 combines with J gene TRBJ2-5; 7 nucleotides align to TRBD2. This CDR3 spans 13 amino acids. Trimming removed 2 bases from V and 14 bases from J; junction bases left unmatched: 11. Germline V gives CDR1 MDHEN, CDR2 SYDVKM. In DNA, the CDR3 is TGTGCCAGCAGTTTAGCGGGAGAAGTGCTCTTTTACTTC. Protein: CASSLAGEVLFYF.

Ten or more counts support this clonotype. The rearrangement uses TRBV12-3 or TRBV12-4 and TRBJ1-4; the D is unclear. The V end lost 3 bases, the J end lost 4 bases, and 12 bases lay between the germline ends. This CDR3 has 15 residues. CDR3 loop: CASSLDASSNEKLFF. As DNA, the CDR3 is TGTGCCAGCAGTTTGGACGCGTCTAGTAATGAAAAACTGTTTTTT.

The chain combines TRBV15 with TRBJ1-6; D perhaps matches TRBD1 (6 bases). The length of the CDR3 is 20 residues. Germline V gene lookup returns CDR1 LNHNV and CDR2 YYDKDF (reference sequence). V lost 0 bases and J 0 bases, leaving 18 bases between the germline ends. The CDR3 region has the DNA TGTGCCACCAGCAGAGAAGAGGCAGGGGTTATGAGCTCCTATAATTCACCCCTCCACTTT. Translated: CATSREEAGVMSSYNSPLHF.

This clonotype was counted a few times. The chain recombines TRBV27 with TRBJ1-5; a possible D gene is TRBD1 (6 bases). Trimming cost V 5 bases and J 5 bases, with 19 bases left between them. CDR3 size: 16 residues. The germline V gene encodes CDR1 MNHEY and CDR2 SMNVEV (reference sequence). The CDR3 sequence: CASSPRWGGEDQPQHF. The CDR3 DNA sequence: TGTGCCAGCAGTCCTAGGTGGGGGGGCGAAGATCAGCCCCAGCATTTT.

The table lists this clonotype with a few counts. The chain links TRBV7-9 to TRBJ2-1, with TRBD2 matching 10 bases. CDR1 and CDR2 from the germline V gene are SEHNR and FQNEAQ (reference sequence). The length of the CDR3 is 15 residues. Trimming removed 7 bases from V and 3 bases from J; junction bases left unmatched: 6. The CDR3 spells CASTLLAGDYNEQFF. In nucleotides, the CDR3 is TGTGCCAGCACCCTCCTAGCGGGAGACTACAATGAGCAGTTCTTC.

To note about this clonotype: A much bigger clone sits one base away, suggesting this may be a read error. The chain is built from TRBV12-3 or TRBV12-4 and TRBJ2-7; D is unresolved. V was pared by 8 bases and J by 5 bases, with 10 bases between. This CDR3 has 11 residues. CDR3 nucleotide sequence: TGTGCCAGCGGTCACGGACACGAGCAGTACTTC. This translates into CASGHGHEQYF.

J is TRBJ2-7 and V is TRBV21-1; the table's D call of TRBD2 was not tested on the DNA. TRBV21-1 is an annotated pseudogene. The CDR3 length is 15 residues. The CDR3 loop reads CASSKGGKNPYEQYF. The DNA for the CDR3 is TGTGCCAGCAGCAAAGGAGGGAAAAACCCCTACGAGCAGTACTTC.

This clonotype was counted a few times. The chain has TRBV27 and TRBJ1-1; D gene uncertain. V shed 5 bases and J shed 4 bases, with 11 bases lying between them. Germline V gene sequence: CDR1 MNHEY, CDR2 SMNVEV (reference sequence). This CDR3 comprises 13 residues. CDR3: CASSEGTPTEAFF. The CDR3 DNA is TGTGCCAGCAGTGAGGGCACCCCCACTGAAGCTTTCTTT.